The following is a T cell receptor (beta chain) sequence with its context. This sample stems from a study of blood T cell repertoires in COVID-19. CDR1 and CDR2 (germline): GTSNPN, SVGIG (reference sequence). V dropped 5 bases and J dropped 0 bases, with 19 bases sitting between them. The CDR3 is 17 amino acids. Libraries were prepared by immunoSEQ multiplex PCR; TCRdb keeps only in-frame clonotypes and omits some of them. The data show fewer than 400,000 clones, with about 90% seen just once and 1.5% to 2% held by the top ten. This chain connects TRBV30 to TRBJ1-4; D might be TRBD1 (6 bases). The sequence derives from a woman aged 25 to 45 who had recovered from COVID-19. Sequencing was done on a sample of PBMCs or T cells enriched from blood (not recorded which). In DNA form, the CDR3 reads TGTGCCTGGGGAGACAGGCGATCGTCCACAACTAATGAAAAACTGTTTTTT. Its translation is CAWGDRRSSTTNEKLFF. The entire variable domain, with the rest obtained from reference TRBV30 and TRBJ1-4, is as follows: SQTIHQWPATLVQPVGSPLSLECTVEGTSNPNLYWYRQAAGRGLQLLFYSVGIGQISSEVPQNLSASRPQDRQFILSSKKLLLSDSGFYLCAWGDRRSSTTNEKLFFGSGTQLSVL.